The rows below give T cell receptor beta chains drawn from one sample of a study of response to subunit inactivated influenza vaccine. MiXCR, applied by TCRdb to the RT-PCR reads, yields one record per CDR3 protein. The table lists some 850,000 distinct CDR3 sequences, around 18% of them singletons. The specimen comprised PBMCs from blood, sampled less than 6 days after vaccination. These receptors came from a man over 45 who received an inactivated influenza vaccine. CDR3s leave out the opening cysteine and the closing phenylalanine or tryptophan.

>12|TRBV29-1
SVEGASGHNEQF
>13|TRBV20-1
SARMSGDHRDTQY
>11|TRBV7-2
ASRLDRKETQY
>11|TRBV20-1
SAPSEGTAEAF
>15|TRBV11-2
ASSPKGTSWGTDTQY
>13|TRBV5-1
ASSPRDRDGTEAF
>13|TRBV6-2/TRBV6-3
ASSYGGRAFDEQY
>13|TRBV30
AYKDQGGLFQPQH
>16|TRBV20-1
SARDRGEPGHGNTEAF
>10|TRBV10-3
AILRDTGELF
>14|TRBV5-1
ASSLVGTGNYNEQF
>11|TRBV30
AWSVMGAYGYT
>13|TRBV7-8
ASSRGRLLKETQY
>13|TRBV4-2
PSSQEQGRTGELF
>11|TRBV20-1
SASRWGGDEQF
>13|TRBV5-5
ASSLAGTGGETQY
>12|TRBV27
ASSLNGGTETQY